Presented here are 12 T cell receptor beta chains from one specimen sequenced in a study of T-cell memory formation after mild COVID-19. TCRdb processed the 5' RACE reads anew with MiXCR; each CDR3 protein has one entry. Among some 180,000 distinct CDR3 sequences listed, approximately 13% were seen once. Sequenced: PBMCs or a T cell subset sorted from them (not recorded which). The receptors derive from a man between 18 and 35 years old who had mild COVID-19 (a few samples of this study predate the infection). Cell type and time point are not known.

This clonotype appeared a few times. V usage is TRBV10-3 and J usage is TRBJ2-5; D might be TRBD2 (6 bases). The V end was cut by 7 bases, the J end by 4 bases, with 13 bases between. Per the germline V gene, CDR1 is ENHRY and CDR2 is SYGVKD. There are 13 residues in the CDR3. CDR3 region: CAINSGGGETQYF. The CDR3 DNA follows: TGTGCCATCAATAGTGGGGGAGGAGAGACCCAGTACTTC.

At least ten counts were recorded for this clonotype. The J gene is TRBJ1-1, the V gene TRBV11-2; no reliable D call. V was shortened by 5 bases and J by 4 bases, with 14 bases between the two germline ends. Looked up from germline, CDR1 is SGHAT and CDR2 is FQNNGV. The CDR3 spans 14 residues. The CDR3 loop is CASSNGPRITEAFF. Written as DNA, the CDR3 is TGTGCCAGCAGCAACGGACCGCGAATCACTGAAGCTTTCTTT.

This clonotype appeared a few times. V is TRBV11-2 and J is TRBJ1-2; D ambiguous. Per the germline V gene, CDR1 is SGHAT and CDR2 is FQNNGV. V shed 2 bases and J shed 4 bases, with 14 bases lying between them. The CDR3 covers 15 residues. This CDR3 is CASSLSEGWGYGYTF. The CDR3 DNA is TGTGCCAGCAGCTTATCAGAGGGATGGGGCTATGGCTACACCTTC. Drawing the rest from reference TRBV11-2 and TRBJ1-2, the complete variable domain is EAGVAQSPRYKIIEKRQSVAFWCNPISGHATLYWYQQILGQGPKLLIQFQNNGVVDDSQLPKDRFSAERLKGVDSTLKIQPAKLEDSAVYLCASSLSEGWGYGYTFGSGTRLTVV.

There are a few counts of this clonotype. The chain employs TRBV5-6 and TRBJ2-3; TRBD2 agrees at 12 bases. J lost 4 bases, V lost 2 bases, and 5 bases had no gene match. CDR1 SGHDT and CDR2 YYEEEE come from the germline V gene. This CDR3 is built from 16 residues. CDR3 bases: TGTGCCAGCAGCTTAGGACTAGCGGGGATATCAGATACGCAGTATTTT. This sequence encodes CASSLGLAGISDTQYF.

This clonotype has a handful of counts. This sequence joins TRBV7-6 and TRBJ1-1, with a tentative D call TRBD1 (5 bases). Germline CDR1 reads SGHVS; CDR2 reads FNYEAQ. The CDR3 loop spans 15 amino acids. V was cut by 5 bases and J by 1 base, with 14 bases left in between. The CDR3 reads CASSHFDRSNTEAFF. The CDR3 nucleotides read TGTGCCAGCAGCCACTTCGACAGATCGAACACTGAAGCTTTCTTT.

Here the CDR3 DNA reads TGCGCCAGCAGCTCACAAAGGACAGGGACTTACGAGCAGTACTTC. Translated, it gives CASSSQRTGTYEQYF. The V call is TRBV5-1, the J call TRBJ2-7, with 8 bases aligning to TRBD1. Germline values: CDR1 SGHRS, CDR2 YFSETQ. The V segment lost 3 bases and the J segment 4 bases; nucleotides outside the gene matches: 9. The CDR3 covers 15 residues.

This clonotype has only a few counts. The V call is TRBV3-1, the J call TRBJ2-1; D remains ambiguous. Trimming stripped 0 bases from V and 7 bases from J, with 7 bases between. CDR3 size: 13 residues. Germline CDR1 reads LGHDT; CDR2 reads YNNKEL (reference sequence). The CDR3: CASSQDRVNEQFF. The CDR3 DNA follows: TGTGCCAGCAGCCAAGATCGAGTTAATGAGCAGTTCTTC.

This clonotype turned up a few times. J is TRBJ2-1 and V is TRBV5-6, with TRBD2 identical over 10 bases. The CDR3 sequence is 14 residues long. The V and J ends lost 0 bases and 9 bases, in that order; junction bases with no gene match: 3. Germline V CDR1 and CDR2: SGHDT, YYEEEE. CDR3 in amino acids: CASSLVAGGTEQFF. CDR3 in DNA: TGTGCCAGCAGCTTGGTAGCGGGGGGAACTGAGCAGTTCTTC.

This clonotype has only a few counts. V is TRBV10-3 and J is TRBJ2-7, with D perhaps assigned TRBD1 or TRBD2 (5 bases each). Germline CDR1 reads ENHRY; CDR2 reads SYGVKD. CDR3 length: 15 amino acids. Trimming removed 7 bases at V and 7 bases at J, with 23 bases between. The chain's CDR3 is CAINSRQGTPREQYF. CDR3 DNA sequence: TGTGCCATCAACTCGCGACAAGGGACCCCCCGGGAGCAGTACTTC.

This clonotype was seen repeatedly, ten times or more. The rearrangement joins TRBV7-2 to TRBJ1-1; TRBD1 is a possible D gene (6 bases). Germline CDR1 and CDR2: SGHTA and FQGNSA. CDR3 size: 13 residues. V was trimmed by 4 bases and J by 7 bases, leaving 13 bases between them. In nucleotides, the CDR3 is TGTGCCAGCAGCTCCCGGGACAAAAATGAAGCTTTCTTT. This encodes CASSSRDKNEAFF.

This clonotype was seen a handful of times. In DNA, the CDR3 is TGTGCCAGCAGCCTCCGGGACAGTAAATCCTATTCACCCCTCCACTTT. As protein: CASSLRDSKSYSPLHF. The chain employs TRBV7-2 and TRBJ1-6; TRBD1 agrees at 7 bases. V gave up 5 bases and J gave up 8 bases; unmatched junction bases: 12. Germline assignment: CDR1 SGHTA and CDR2 FQGNSA. The CDR3 totals 16 residues.

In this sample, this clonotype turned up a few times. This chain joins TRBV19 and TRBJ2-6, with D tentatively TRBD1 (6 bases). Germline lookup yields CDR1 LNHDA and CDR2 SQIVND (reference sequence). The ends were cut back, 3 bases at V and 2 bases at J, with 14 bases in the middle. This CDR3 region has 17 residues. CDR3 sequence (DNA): TGTGCCAGTAGTATCACAGGGATTGGGACTGGGGCCAACGTCCTGACTTTC. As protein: CASSITGIGTGANVLTF.